This T cell receptor beta chain was retrieved from a study of blood T cell repertoires in COVID-19. Study summary: Samples of COVID-19 (acute and convalescent) were obtained from the United States, Italy and Spain.

In Seattle, patients joined the study during active infection and were tracked longitudinally. Germline values: CDR1 SGHDN, CDR2 FVKESK. The V and J ends lost 1 base and 7 bases respectively, with 16 bases between them. The CDR3 is 15 residues long. As processed by the authors: Amplified reference gene primers provided the basis for estimating nucleated cell counts. Sequencing used immunoSEQ multiplex PCR; TCRdb keeps in-frame clones, though not all of them. V and J calls and clone size are as listed in that table; D and trimming were resolved from the DNA. The table includes around 370,000 clones, roughly 90% detected once.

The specimen sequenced was peripheral blood. The receptor was isolated from a woman in her 70s with COVID-19, enrolled during active disease. The chain recombines TRBV14 with TRBJ1-2; D might be TRBD1 (6 bases). The CDR3, as DNA: TGTGCCAGCAGCCAAGTAACAGGGAAAAAACGTGGCTACACCTTC. Protein product: CASSQVTGKKRGYTF.